A single sample gave rise to the 20 T cell receptor beta chains below, sequenced in a study of blood T cell repertoires in COVID-19. Libraries were prepared by immunoSEQ multiplex PCR; TCRdb keeps only in-frame clonotypes and omits some of them. The sample lists fewer than 400,000 clones; roughly 86% were seen once. Sequenced input: PBMCs or T cells enriched from blood (not recorded which). Every receptor here comes from a woman aged 18-29 years who had recovered from COVID-19.

J is TRBJ2-7 and V is TRBV7-8, with 12 bases matching TRBD2. With V trimmed by 6 bases and J by 3 bases, 18 bases remained unmatched. The CDR3 totals 19 residues. The germline V gene encodes CDR1 SGHVS and CDR2 FQNEAQ. DNA for the CDR3: TGTGCCAGCAGGCTTACAGGGGGATCTAGCGGGAGGGCCTTCTACGAGCAGTACTTC. Its translation: CASRLTGGSSGRAFYEQYF.

This clone was picked up one time. The chain recombines TRBV11-2 with TRBJ1-5, with 7 bases identical to TRBD1. The trim removed 4 bases at V and 7 bases at J, leaving 7 bases unmatched. Per germline, CDR1 SGHAT and CDR2 FQNNGV. CDR3 length: 14 amino acids. The CDR3 reads CASSSTGSGQPQHF. DNA for the CDR3: TGTGCCAGCAGCTCGACAGGGTCTGGGCAGCCCCAGCATTTT. The full variable domain, rest sourced from reference TRBV11-2 and TRBJ1-5, is EAGVAQSPRYKIIEKRQSVAFWCNPISGHATLYWYQQILGQGPKLLIQFQNNGVVDDSQLPKDRFSAERLKGVDSTLKIQPAKLEDSAVYLCASSSTGSGQPQHFGDGTRLSIL.

Of note for this clone: A read error may produce the germline difference seen at one junction end. This sequence joins TRBV6-1 and TRBJ2-4; 10 nucleotides match TRBD1. The length of the CDR3 is 12 residues. Germline V gives CDR1 MNHNS, CDR2 SASEGT. The CDR3 nucleotides are TGTGCCAGCAGTGATGCGGACAGGGGGGCCCACTTC. Its translation: CASSDADRGAHF.

The gene calls are TRBV6-6 and TRBJ2-3, with D maybe TRBD2 (6 bases). Germline V CDR1 and CDR2: MNHNY, SVGAGI (reference sequence). The CDR3 sequence is 14 residues long. V lost 7 bases, J lost 1 base, and 12 bases lay in between. The DNA of the CDR3 is TGTGCCAGCATTCCAGCTAGCGGCACAGATACGCAGTATTTT. It specifies CASIPASGTDTQYF.

V usage is TRBV7-8 and J usage is TRBJ1-5; D may be TRBD1 (6 bases). The CDR3 spans 18 residues. The V and J ends lost 4 bases and 0 bases respectively, with 19 bases between them. Germline loops: CDR1 SGHVS, CDR2 FQNEAQ. CDR3 sequence reads: CASSSKARTATSNQPQHF. CDR3 nucleotide sequence: TGTGCCAGCAGCTCGAAAGCGCGGACAGCTACTAGCAATCAGCCCCAGCATTTT. Filled out from reference TRBV7-8 and TRBJ1-5, the complete variable domain reads GAGVSQSPRYKVAKRGQDVALRCDPISGHVSLFWYQQALGQGPEFLTYFQNEAQLDKSGLPSDRFFAERPEGSVSTLKIQRTQQEDSAVYLCASSSKARTATSNQPQHFGDGTRLSIL.

This chain connects TRBV20-1 to TRBJ2-1; TRBD2 aligns across 10 bases. V was pared by 3 bases and J by 10 bases, with 12 bases of the junction left unmatched. Germline V lookup: CDR1 DFQATT, CDR2 SNEGSKA (reference sequence). The CDR3 spans 15 residues. The CDR3 here is CSASGRLAGVNEQFF. For the CDR3, the DNA is TGCAGTGCTAGTGGTCGGCTAGCGGGAGTAAACGAGCAGTTCTTC.

The rearrangement uses TRBV12-5 and TRBJ2-1; 13 bases match TRBD2. V lost 6 bases to trimming and J lost 7 bases; unmatched junction nucleotides: 6. This CDR3 comprises 15 residues. CDR1 and CDR2 from the germline V gene are LGHNT and FRNRAP. CDR3 region: CASGLGLAGENEQFF. CDR3 DNA: TGTGCTAGTGGCCTAGGACTAGCGGGGGAAAATGAGCAGTTCTTC.

In this sample, this clone turned up once. This chain links TRBV11-2 with TRBJ1-1; D may be TRBD1 (5 bases). Germline V CDR1 and CDR2: SGHAT, FQNNGV. V lost 2 bases to trimming and J lost 2 bases, with 15 bases between them. CDR3 length equals 16 residues. DNA of the CDR3: TGTGCCAGCAGCTTATCTGTTTCAGGGCTAAACACTGAAGCTTTCTTT. Translation gives CASSLSVSGLNTEAFF.

This clone has more than one count but fewer than ten. The gene calls are TRBV5-1 and TRBJ1-2, with 10 bases identical to TRBD1. Germline values: CDR1 SGHRS, CDR2 YFSETQ. The V gene end was trimmed by 4 bases and the J gene end by 6 bases; junction bases not matched to a gene: 3. This CDR3 comprises 13 residues. The CDR3 is CASSHGQGDGYTF. For the CDR3, the DNA is TGCGCCAGCAGCCACGGACAGGGGGATGGCTACACCTTC.

The chain's CDR3 is CASSISEGDEAFF. The DNA of the CDR3 is TGTGCCAGCAGCATTAGCGAGGGTGATGAAGCTTTCTTT. This sequence joins TRBV7-8 and TRBJ1-1; D uncertain. CDR1 and CDR2 from the germline V gene are SGHVS and FQNEAQ. The V end lost 5 bases, the J end lost 7 bases, and 14 bases lay between the germline ends. The CDR3 runs to 13 residues.

This chain uses TRBV24-1 with TRBJ2-2; 9 bases map to TRBD1. With 6 bases clipped from V and 7 bases from J, the junction kept 8 bases outside the gene matches. This CDR3 is 15 amino acids long. Germline CDR1 is KGHDR and CDR2 is SFDVKD. CDR3 sequence reads: CATSPGQGEFGELFF. CDR3 nucleotides: TGTGCCACCAGTCCGGGACAGGGCGAGTTCGGGGAGCTGTTTTTT.

The V gene is TRBV19, the J gene TRBJ1-1, with 9 bases matching TRBD1. The CDR3 runs to 14 residues. With V trimmed by 5 bases and J by 5 bases, 6 bases remained unmatched. Looked up from germline, CDR1 is LNHDA and CDR2 is SQIVND (reference sequence). The CDR3 DNA sequence: TGTGCCAGTAGTCCACAGGGGGCTTGGACTGAAGCTTTCTTT. Protein product: CASSPQGAWTEAFF.

This rearrangement joins TRBV6-1 to TRBJ2-5; TRBD2 matches 12 bases. The CDR3 contains 17 residues. Trimming cost V 2 bases and J 1 base; bases outside gene matches: 5. Germline V gene sequence: CDR1 MNHNS, CDR2 SASEGT. CDR3 sequence: CASSEWLAGGVQETQYF. The DNA for the CDR3 is TGTGCCAGCAGTGAATGGCTAGCGGGGGGGGTCCAAGAGACCCAGTACTTC.

This clone appeared a few times. This chain connects TRBV7-8 to TRBJ1-5; tentative D call: TRBD1 (6 bases). V lost 5 bases to trimming and J lost 0 bases, with 14 bases between them. Germline V gene data show CDR1 as SGHVS and CDR2 as FQNEAQ. This CDR3 is built from 16 residues. CDR3 sequence: CASSAIQGYSNQPQHF. The CDR3 DNA follows: TGTGCCAGCAGCGCGATACAGGGTTATAGCAATCAGCCCCAGCATTTT.

V usage is TRBV19 and J usage is TRBJ1-5; tentative D call: TRBD1 (6 bases). This CDR3 is 13 amino acids long. Trimming left V 5 bases short and J 6 bases short, with 11 bases between. Germline lookup yields CDR1 LNHDA and CDR2 SQIVND (reference sequence). The CDR3 here is CASSYRVSQPQHF. The CDR3 coding sequence is TGTGCCAGTAGTTACAGGGTGTCTCAGCCCCAGCATTTT.

This chain connects TRBV6-4 to TRBJ2-3; 10 bases agree with TRBD2. Germline loops: CDR1 MRHNA, CDR2 SNTAGT. The CDR3 loop spans 15 amino acids. V shed 6 bases, J shed 5 bases, and the junction held 8 bases outside the gene matches. In DNA, the CDR3 is TGTGCCAGCAGCCGTACCCCTAGCGGGGGAGATACGCAGTATTTT. Translated: CASSRTPSGGDTQYF.

The CDR3 spells CASTQIRDSGANVLTF. CDR3 sequence (DNA): TGTGCCAGCACCCAAATCCGGGACTCTGGGGCCAACGTCCTGACTTTC. V gene TRBV28 combines with J gene TRBJ2-6, with D possibly matching TRBD2 (5 bases). Looked up from germline, CDR1 is MDHEN and CDR2 is SYDVKM. The CDR3 runs 16 residues. Trimming pared 7 bases from V and 0 bases from J, leaving 13 bases between.

V and J are TRBV7-6 and TRBJ2-1; D is unclear. The CDR3 contains 15 residues. The ends were cut back, 0 bases at V and 6 bases at J, with 12 bases in the middle. The germline gives CDR1 SGHVS, CDR2 FNYEAQ. The CDR3 sequence is CASSLARRAGNEQFF. The DNA of the CDR3 is TGTGCCAGCAGCTTAGCGAGGCGAGCTGGCAATGAGCAGTTCTTC.

This clone was detected only once. The chain links TRBV18 to TRBJ1-1; TRBD1 matches 8 bases. J gave up 5 bases and V 3 bases, and 5 bases lay outside the gene matches. The length of the CDR3 is 14 residues. Germline loops: CDR1 KGHSH, CDR2 LQKENI. This chain's CDR3 is CASSPGRGLTEAFF. The DNA for the CDR3 is TGTGCCAGCTCACCTGGCAGGGGGCTGACTGAAGCTTTCTTT.

The chain couples TRBV20-1 to TRBJ2-7; possibly TRBD2 for D (5 bases). The germline V gene encodes CDR1 DFQATT and CDR2 SNEGSKA (reference sequence). Trimming pared 3 bases from V and 6 bases from J, leaving 15 bases between. This CDR3 spans 13 amino acids. In DNA form, the CDR3 reads TGCAGTGCTAGTCGAAGGGCGGGTAGCGAGCAGTACTTC. This sequence encodes CSASRRAGSEQYF.